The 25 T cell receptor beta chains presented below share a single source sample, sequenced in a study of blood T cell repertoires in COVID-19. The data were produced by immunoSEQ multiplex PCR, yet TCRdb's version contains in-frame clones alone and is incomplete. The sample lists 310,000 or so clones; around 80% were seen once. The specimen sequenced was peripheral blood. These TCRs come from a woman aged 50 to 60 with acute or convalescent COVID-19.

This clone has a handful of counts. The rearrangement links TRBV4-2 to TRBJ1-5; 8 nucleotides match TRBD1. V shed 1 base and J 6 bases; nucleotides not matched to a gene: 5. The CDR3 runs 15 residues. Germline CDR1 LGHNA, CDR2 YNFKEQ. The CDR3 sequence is CASSQVGQGSQPQHF. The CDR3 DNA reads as TGTGCCAGCAGCCAAGTCGGACAGGGAAGTCAGCCCCAGCATTTT.

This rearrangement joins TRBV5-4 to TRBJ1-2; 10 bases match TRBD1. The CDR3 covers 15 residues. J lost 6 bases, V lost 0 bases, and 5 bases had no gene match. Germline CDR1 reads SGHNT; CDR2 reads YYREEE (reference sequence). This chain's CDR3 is CASSLDRQGANGYTF. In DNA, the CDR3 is TGTGCCAGCAGCTTGGATAGACAGGGGGCGAATGGCTACACCTTC.

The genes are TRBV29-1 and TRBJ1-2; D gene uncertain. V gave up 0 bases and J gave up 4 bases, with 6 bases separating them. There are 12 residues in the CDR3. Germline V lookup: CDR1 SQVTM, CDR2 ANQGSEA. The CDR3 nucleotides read TGCAGCGTTGAAGAGGGGAGCTATGGCTACACCTTC. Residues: CSVEEGSYGYTF.

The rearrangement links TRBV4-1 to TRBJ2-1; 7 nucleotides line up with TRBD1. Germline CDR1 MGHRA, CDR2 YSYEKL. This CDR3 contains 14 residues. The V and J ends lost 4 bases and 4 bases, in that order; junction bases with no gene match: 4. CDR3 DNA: TGCGCCAGCAGCCTTTCGGGACAGTACAATGAGCAGTTCTTC. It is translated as CASSLSGQYNEQFF.

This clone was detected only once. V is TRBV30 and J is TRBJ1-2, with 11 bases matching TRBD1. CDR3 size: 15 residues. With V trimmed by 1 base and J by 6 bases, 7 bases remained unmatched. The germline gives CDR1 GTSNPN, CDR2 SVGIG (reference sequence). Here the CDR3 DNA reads TGTGCCTGGAGTGGGACAGGGGGCTACATGGATGGCTACACCTTC. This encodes CAWSGTGGYMDGYTF.

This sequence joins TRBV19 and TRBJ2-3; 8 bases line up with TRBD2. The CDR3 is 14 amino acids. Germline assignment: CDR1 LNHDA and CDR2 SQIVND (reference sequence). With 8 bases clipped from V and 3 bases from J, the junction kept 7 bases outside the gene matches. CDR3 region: CASAAGARTDTQYF. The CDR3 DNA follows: TGTGCCAGTGCAGCGGGGGCGCGAACAGATACGCAGTATTTT.

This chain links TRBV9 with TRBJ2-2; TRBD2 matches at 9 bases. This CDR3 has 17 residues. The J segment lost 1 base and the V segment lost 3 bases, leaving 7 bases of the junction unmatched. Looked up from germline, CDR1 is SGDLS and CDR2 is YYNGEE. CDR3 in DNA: TGTGCCAGCAGCGAGGTTAGCGGGAGCTTGAACACCGGGGAGCTGTTTTTT. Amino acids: CASSEVSGSLNTGELFF.

The CDR3, as DNA: TGTGCCAGCAGTGAAGCGGAGTACGAGCAGTACGTC. Translation: CASSEAEYEQYV. The chain recombines TRBV2 with TRBJ2-7; D ambiguous. V was pared by 0 bases and J by 4 bases, with 4 bases between. Germline loops: CDR1 SNHLY, CDR2 FYNNEI. The CDR3 loop spans 12 amino acids.

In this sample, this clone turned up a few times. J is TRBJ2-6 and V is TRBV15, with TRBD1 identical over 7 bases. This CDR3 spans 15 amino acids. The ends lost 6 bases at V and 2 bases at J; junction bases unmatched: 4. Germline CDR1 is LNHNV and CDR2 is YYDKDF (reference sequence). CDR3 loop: CATRGQVAGANVLTF. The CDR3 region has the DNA TGTGCCACCAGAGGACAGGTCGCTGGGGCCAACGTCCTGACTTTC.

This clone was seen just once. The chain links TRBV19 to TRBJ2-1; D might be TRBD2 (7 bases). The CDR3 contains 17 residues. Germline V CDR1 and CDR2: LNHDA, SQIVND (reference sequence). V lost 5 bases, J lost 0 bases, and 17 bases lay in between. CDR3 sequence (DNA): TGTGCCAGTAGTCGGCACGAGGGGGGGAGCTCCTACAATGAGCAGTTCTTC. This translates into CASSRHEGGSSYNEQFF.

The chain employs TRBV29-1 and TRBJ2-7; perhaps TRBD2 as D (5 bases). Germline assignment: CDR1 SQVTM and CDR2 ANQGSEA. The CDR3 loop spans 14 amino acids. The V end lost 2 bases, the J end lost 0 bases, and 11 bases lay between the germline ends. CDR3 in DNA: TGCAGCGTTGAATTAGGAGGACCCTCCTACGAGCAGTACTTC. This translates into CSVELGGPSYEQYF.

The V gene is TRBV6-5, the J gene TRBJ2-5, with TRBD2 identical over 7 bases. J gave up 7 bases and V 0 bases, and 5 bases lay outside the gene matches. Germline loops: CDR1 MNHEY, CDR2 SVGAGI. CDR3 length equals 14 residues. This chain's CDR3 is CASSYSPGRGTQYF. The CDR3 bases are TGTGCCAGCAGTTACTCACCGGGGAGGGGGACCCAGTACTTC.

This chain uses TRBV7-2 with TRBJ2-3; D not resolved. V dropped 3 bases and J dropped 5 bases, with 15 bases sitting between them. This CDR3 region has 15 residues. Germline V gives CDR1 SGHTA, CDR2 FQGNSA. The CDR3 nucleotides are TGTGCCAGCAGCTTTATAGACGGGTCGGGAGATACGCAGTATTTT. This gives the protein CASSFIDGSGDTQYF.

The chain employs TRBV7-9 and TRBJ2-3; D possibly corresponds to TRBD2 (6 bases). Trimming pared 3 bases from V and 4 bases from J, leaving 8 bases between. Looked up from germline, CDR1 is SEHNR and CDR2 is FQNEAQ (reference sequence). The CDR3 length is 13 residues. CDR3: CASSFGGADTQYF. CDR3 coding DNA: TGTGCCAGCAGCTTCGGCGGGGCAGATACGCAGTATTTT. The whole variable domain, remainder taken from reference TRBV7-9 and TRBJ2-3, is DTGVSQNPRHKITKRGQNVTFRCDPISEHNRLYWYRQTLGQGPEFLTYFQNEAQLEKSRLLSDRFSAERPKGSFSTLEIQRTEQGDSAMYLCASSFGGADTQYFGPGTRLTVL.

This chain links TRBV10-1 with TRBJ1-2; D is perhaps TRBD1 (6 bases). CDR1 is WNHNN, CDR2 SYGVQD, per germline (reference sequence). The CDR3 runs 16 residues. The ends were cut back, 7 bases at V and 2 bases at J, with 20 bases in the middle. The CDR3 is CASTFCGGAGNYGYTF. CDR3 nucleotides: TGCGCCAGCACCTTCTGTGGGGGCGCCGGGAACTATGGCTACACCTTC.

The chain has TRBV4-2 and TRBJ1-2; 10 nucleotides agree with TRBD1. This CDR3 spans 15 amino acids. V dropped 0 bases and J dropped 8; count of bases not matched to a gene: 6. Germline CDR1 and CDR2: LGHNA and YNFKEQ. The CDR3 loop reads CASSQETGGVVGYTF. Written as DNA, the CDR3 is TGTGCCAGCAGCCAAGAGACAGGGGGCGTAGTGGGCTACACCTTC.

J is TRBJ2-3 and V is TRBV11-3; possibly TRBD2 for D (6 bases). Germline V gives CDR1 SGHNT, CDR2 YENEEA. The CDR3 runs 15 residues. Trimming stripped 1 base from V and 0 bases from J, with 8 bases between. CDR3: CASSLGSGSTDTQYF. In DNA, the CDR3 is TGTGCCAGCAGCTTAGGTAGCGGAAGCACAGATACGCAGTATTTT.

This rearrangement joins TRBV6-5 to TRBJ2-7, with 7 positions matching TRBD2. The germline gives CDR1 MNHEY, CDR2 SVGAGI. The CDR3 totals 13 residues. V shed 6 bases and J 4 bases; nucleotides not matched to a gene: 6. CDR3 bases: TGTGCCAGCAGGACCCCGGGGGGATACGAGCAGTACTTC. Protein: CASRTPGGYEQYF.

In DNA form, the CDR3 reads TGTGCCACCAGTGATTCAGGGGGAAGGAGGGAGACCCAGTACTTC. This encodes CATSDSGGRRETQYF. The chain joins TRBV24-1 to TRBJ2-5, with TRBD1 identical over 7 bases. Germline CDR1 KGHDR, CDR2 SFDVKD. The J segment lost 5 bases and the V segment lost 2 bases, leaving 7 bases of the junction unmatched. The CDR3 totals 15 residues.

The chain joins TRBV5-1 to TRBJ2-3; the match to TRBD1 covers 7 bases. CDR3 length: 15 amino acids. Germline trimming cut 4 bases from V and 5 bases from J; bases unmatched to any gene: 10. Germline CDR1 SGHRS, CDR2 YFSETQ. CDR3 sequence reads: CASSRQGSMGDTQYF. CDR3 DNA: TGCGCCAGCAGCAGACAGGGATCGATGGGAGATACGCAGTATTTT.

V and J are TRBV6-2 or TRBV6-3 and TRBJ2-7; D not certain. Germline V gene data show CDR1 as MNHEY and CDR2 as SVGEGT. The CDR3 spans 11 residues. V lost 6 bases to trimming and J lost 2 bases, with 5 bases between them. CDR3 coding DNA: TGTGCCAGCAGCCGAGCCTACGAGCAGTACTTC. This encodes CASSRAYEQYF.

The CDR3 sequence: CASSPGQEGNTIYF. CDR3 DNA sequence: TGTGCCAGCTCTCCAGGACAGGAGGGAAACACCATATATTTT. The chain combines TRBV18 with TRBJ1-3, with 7 bases fitting TRBD1. The CDR3 extends over 14 amino acids. The germline V gene has CDR1 KGHSH and CDR2 LQKENI. The trim removed 6 bases at V and 4 bases at J, leaving 6 bases unmatched. Based on the CDR3 plus reference TRBV18 and TRBJ1-3, the full variable domain is NAGVMQNPRHLVRRRGQEARLRCSPMKGHSHVYWYRQLPEEGLKFMVYLQKENIIDESGMPKERFSAEFPKEGPSILRIQQVVRGDSAAYFCASSPGQEGNTIYFGEGSWLTVV.

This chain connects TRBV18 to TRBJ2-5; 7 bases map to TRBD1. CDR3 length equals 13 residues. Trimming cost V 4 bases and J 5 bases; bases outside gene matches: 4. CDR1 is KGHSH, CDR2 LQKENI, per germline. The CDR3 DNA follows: TGTGCCAGCTCACTAGGGGGCGGTGAGACCCAGTACTTC. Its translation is CASSLGGGETQYF.

Written as DNA, the CDR3 is TGTGCCTGGAGAAGGGGGTCAAATTCACCCCTCCACTTT. As protein: CAWRRGSNSPLHF. This chain joins TRBV30 and TRBJ1-6, with a weak D call TRBD1 (6 bases). Germline V lookup: CDR1 GTSNPN, CDR2 SVGIG (reference sequence). V was shortened by 3 bases and J by 7 bases, with 10 bases between the two germline ends. The CDR3 has 13 amino acids. The full variable domain, rest sourced from reference TRBV30 and TRBJ1-6, is SQTIHQWPATLVQPVGSPLSLECTVEGTSNPNLYWYRQAAGRGLQLLFYSVGIGQISSEVPQNLSASRPQDRQFILSSKKLLLSDSGFYLCAWRRGSNSPLHFGNGTRLTVT.

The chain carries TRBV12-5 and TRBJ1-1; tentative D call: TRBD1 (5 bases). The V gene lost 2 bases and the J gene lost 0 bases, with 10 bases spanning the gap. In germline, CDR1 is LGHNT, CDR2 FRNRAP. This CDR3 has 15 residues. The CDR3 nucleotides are TGTGCTAGTGGTTTGTGGCGGGGCATGAACACTGAAGCTTTCTTT. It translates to CASGLWRGMNTEAFF.